This T cell receptor beta chain was found in a study of radiotherapy plus CTLA-4 blockade in lung cancer. Across the whole study: An objective response was seen in around a sixth of patients, and disease control in about 30%.

V shed 2 bases and J 4 bases; nucleotides not matched to a gene: 6. Germline V gives CDR1 SGHTA, CDR2 FQGNSA. The CDR3 consists of 16 residues. Study conclusions and caveats: Dynamics of early blood T cell clones, together with interferon-beta, were reportedly the best predictors of response.

Clones were sequenced by immunoSEQ multiplex PCR, and TCRdb holds only the in-frame ones, with some missing. The data show approximately 60,000 clones, with around 77% seen just once and approximately 4% held by the top ten. Notes on this clone: Its antigen is as yet unknown.

This sequence originates from a human donor with non-small cell lung cancer who had a complete response to radiotherapy plus ipilimumab. The genes are TRBV7-2 and TRBJ2-3; 10 bases agree with TRBD2. The material sequenced was peripheral blood, taken from a patient treated with radiotherapy plus ipilimumab. The CDR3, as DNA: TGTGCCAGCAGCTTAATAGCGGGGGGTGGCGCAGATACGCAGTATTTT. This codes for CASSLIAGGGADTQYF.